The 29 T cell receptor beta chains reported below all come from one sample, sequenced in a study of T cells in Graves' hyperthyroidism and ophthalmopathy. What was amplified from RNA transcripts were TCR beta CDR3 regions. The TCR CDR3 first-round RT-PCR relied on the HTBI primer set. Via MiXCR, TCRdb re-called the multiplex PCR reads, giving one row per CDR3 protein. The sample holds around 580,000 distinct CDR3 sequences, about half seen once. Sequencing was performed on peripheral blood or thyroid tissue (not recorded which). The receptors derive from a woman between 18 and 29 years old with Graves' hyperthyroidism.

This clonotype has ten or more counts. J is TRBJ1-6 and V is TRBV9, with D unclear. The CDR3 has 14 amino acids. Germline-derived CDR1 and CDR2 are SGDLS and YYNGEE. Trimming left V 3 bases short and J 5 bases short, with 9 bases between. Written as DNA, the CDR3 is TGTGCCAGCAGCGAAGACCTCAATAATTCACCCCTCCACTTT. Translation gives CASSEDLNNSPLHF.

The CDR3 spells CASSDTGATEAFF. The CDR3 DNA is TGTGCCAGCAGTGATACCGGGGCCACTGAAGCTTTCTTT. This chain connects TRBV25-1 to TRBJ1-1, with D perhaps matching TRBD1 (5 bases). The V end lost 3 bases, the J end lost 4 bases, and 9 bases lay between the germline ends. Germline V gene data show CDR1 as MGHDK and CDR2 as SYGVNS. The CDR3 covers 13 residues. The variable domain in full, completed from reference TRBV25-1 and TRBJ1-1, reads EADIYQTPRYLVIGTGKKITLECSQTMGHDKMYWYQQDPGMELHLIHYSYGVNSTEKGDLSSESTVSRIRTEHFPLTLESARPSHTSQYLCASSDTGATEAFFGQGTRLTVV.

This sequence joins TRBV15 and TRBJ2-7; a weak D match, TRBD1 (8 bases). The CDR3 covers 16 residues. Germline V gene sequence: CDR1 LNHNV, CDR2 YYDKDF (reference sequence). V lost 3 bases, J lost 5 bases, and 20 bases lay in between. CDR3 in amino acids: CATSSQTDREGDEQYF. CDR3 coding DNA: TGTGCCACCAGCAGCCAGACGGACAGGGAGGGTGACGAGCAGTACTTC.

In this sample, this clonotype turned up many times. V is TRBV24-1 and J is TRBJ1-2; no definite D call. The CDR3 totals 12 residues. V lost 4 bases, J lost 3 bases, and 5 bases lay in between. CDR1 and CDR2 (germline): KGHDR, SFDVKD. CDR3 in DNA: TGTGCCACCAGTGAGAGGGACTATGGCTACACCTTC. It specifies CATSERDYGYTF.

V is TRBV12-3 or TRBV12-4 and J is TRBJ2-3, with D maybe TRBD1 (6 bases). With 5 bases removed from V and 0 bases from J, the gap between germline ends came to 9 bases. This CDR3 is built from 14 residues. The CDR3 region is CASSPGESTDTQYF. The DNA for the CDR3 is TGTGCCAGCAGTCCAGGGGAAAGCACAGATACGCAGTATTTT.

This sequence joins TRBV11-1 and TRBJ2-6; D remains unclear. The germline V gene has CDR1 SGHAT and CDR2 FQDESV (reference sequence). Trimming pared 2 bases from V and 4 bases from J, leaving 15 bases between. This CDR3 is built from 17 residues. CDR3 protein: CASSLFPRVTGANVLTF. CDR3 DNA: TGTGCCAGCAGCTTATTCCCACGGGTGACAGGGGCCAACGTCCTGACTTTC. The full variable domain, with the rest looked up from reference TRBV11-1 and TRBJ2-6, is EAEVAQSPRYKITEKSQAVAFWCDPISGHATLYWYRQILGQGPELLVQFQDESVVDDSQLPKDRFSAERLKGVDSTLKIQPAELGDSAMYLCASSLFPRVTGANVLTFGAGSRLTVL.

This clonotype was counted only a few times. This chain uses TRBV2 with TRBJ2-5; maybe TRBD2 (6 bases). The end of the DNA aligns better with TRBJ2-4, so the J call may be wrong. Germline CDR1 and CDR2: SNHLY and FYNNEI. This CDR3 contains 16 residues. The chain's CDR3 is CASSEDRRGGKNIQYF. The CDR3 nucleotides are TGTGCCAGCAGTGAAGACAGGAGGGGAGGCAAAAACATTCAGTACTTC.

The table lists this clonotype with many counts. This rearrangement joins TRBV20-1 to TRBJ2-7; D is possibly TRBD2 (6 bases). Germline V gene data show CDR1 as DFQATT and CDR2 as SNEGSKA (reference sequence). CDR3 length: 13 amino acids. DNA for the CDR3: TGCAGACCTTGGGTGGGCGGAGGGGACGAGCAGTACTTC. Its translation: CRPWVGGGDEQYF.

This chain links TRBV10-3 with TRBJ1-5; no firm D call. Germline V lookup: CDR1 ENHRY, CDR2 SYGVKD. V shed 2 bases and J shed 13 bases, with 15 bases lying between them. The CDR3 is 13 residues long. As DNA, the CDR3 is TGTGCCATCAGTGAGACGGGAAGGGTGGAGCAGCATTTT. This encodes CAISETGRVEQHF.

The chain has TRBV10-3 and TRBJ2-5; TRBD2 matches at 13 bases. The trim removed 0 bases at V and 4 bases at J, leaving 5 bases unmatched. Germline CDR1 reads ENHRY; CDR2 reads SYGVKD. This CDR3 has 17 amino acids. The chain's CDR3 is CAISESFGLAGAETQYF. The CDR3 DNA is TGTGCCATCAGTGAGTCTTTTGGACTAGCGGGAGCAGAGACCCAGTACTTC.

The chain's CDR3 is CASSLTSGVYNEQFF. The CDR3 region has the DNA TGTGCCAGCAGCCTGACTAGCGGGGTCTACAATGAGCAGTTCTTT. V gene TRBV9 combines with J gene TRBJ1-1; no definite D call. The CDR3 extends over 15 amino acids. Germline CDR1 is SGDLS and CDR2 is YYNGEE. The V and J ends lost 4 bases and 14 bases respectively, with 27 bases between them.

This clonotype was seen ten or more times. This chain's CDR3 is CSAHLTGQNTEAFF. The CDR3 DNA sequence: TGCAGCGCCCACCTGACGGGACAGAACACTGAAGCTTTCTTT. The rearrangement joins TRBV29-1 to TRBJ1-1, with D possibly being TRBD1 (6 bases). Germline assignment: CDR1 SQVTM and CDR2 ANQGSEA. V lost 7 bases, J lost 1 base, and 16 bases lay in between. The CDR3 has 14 residues.

This clonotype has a count of ten or more. This chain connects TRBV12-3 or TRBV12-4 to TRBJ2-7, with 10 nucleotides matching TRBD2. With 6 bases clipped from V and 2 bases from J, the junction kept 4 bases outside the gene matches. The CDR3 is 14 residues long. As DNA, the CDR3 is TGTGCCAGCAGACGGACTAGCGGTACCTACGAGCAGTACTTC. Protein: CASRRTSGTYEQYF.

The chain uses TRBV7-6 and TRBJ2-5, with no clear D. The CDR3 runs to 13 residues. Trimming stripped 5 bases from V and 1 base from J, with 8 bases between. The germline CDR1 and CDR2 sequences are SGHVS and FNYEAQ. The chain's CDR3 is CASSIGPQETQYF. The CDR3 region has the DNA TGTGCCAGCAGCATCGGACCCCAAGAGACCCAGTACTTC.

V and J are TRBV15 and TRBJ1-2; D unclear. The CDR3 totals 14 residues. Trimming cost V 3 bases and J 2 bases, with 10 bases left between them. Per the germline V gene, CDR1 is LNHNV and CDR2 is YYDKDF (reference sequence). The CDR3 loop is CATSRPINNYGYTF. CDR3 sequence (DNA): TGTGCCACCAGCAGGCCCATTAACAACTATGGCTACACCTTC.

This clonotype was counted at least ten times. The rearrangement links TRBV11-2 to TRBJ2-5; D may be TRBD1 or TRBD2 (5 bases each). The CDR3 extends over 13 amino acids. Germline CDR1 SGHAT, CDR2 FQNNGV. V lost 6 bases, J lost 5 bases, and 13 bases lay in between. CDR3 bases: TGTGCCAGCAGGGGACCGACTTCGGAGACCCAGTACTTC. It translates to CASRGPTSETQYF.

The chain carries TRBV5-5 and TRBJ1-2, with 10 bases aligning to TRBD1. Germline CDR1 SGHKS, CDR2 YYEKEE (reference sequence). The CDR3 length is 13 residues. The V gene end was trimmed by 10 bases and the J gene end by 5 bases; junction bases not matched to a gene: 8. The CDR3 nucleotides are TGTGCCTGCAATCCGGGACAGGGGTATGGCTACACCTTC. This sequence encodes CACNPGQGYGYTF.

This clonotype was seen ten or more times. The chain links TRBV7-8 to TRBJ2-2; no clear D gene. Germline values: CDR1 SGHVS, CDR2 FQNEAQ. V was shortened by 8 bases and J by 6 bases, with 4 bases between the two germline ends. The CDR3 runs to 10 residues. The CDR3 sequence: CASGSGELFF. The DNA of the CDR3 is TGTGCCAGCGGTTCCGGGGAGCTGTTTTTT.

Comments on this clonotype: A much larger clone lies a single base off, so this may be a read error. The rearrangement links TRBV7-4 to TRBJ2-7; the match to TRBD1 covers 9 bases. Per germline, CDR1 SGHVT and CDR2 SQSDAQ. The CDR3 contains 15 residues. Trimming took 0 bases from V and 7 from J; bases not matched to a gene: 7. As DNA, the CDR3 is TGTGCCAGCAGCTTAGCAGTCGGGACAGGGATTGAGCAGTACTTC. Translating it yields CASSLAVGTGIEQYF.

This clonotype was picked up many times. The genes are TRBV3-1 and TRBJ2-7, with D unresolved. Trimming took off 5 bases at V and 2 bases at J, with 13 bases between the two ends. The length of the CDR3 is 14 residues. Germline CDR1 is LGHDT and CDR2 is YNNKEL (reference sequence). The CDR3 bases are TGTGCCAGCAGCACTAAGGGCGGAACCTACGAGCAGTACTTC. This gives the protein CASSTKGGTYEQYF.

This clonotype was counted many times. The chain has TRBV11-2 and TRBJ2-5; D uncertain. The germline V gene has CDR1 SGHAT and CDR2 FQNNGV. The V end was cut by 2 bases, the J end by 5 bases, with 12 bases between. This CDR3 has 14 amino acids. The CDR3, as DNA: TGTGCCAGCAGCTTACCCTCCGTGGGTGAGACCCAGTACTTC. It yields the protein CASSLPSVGETQYF. Using reference TRBV11-2 and TRBJ2-5 for the parts outside the CDR3, the full variable domain is EAGVAQSPRYKIIEKRQSVAFWCNPISGHATLYWYQQILGQGPKLLIQFQNNGVVDDSQLPKDRFSAERLKGVDSTLKIQPAKLEDSAVYLCASSLPSVGETQYFGPGTRLLVL.

This clonotype occurred many times. The rearrangement links TRBV3-1 to TRBJ1-6, with D hard to call. Per the germline V gene, CDR1 is LGHDT and CDR2 is YNNKEL (reference sequence). There are 13 residues in the CDR3. V was shortened by 0 bases and J by 7 bases, with 4 bases between the two germline ends. Here the CDR3 DNA reads TGTGCCAGCAGCCAAGAGCACAATTCACCCCTCCACTTT. It encodes CASSQEHNSPLHF.

This clonotype came up many times. CDR3 nucleotide sequence: TGCAGCGTTGATCTGGACAGCAGTGAATTTAGCTATGGCTACACCTTC. Translated: CSVDLDSSEFSYGYTF. The V and J genes are TRBV29-1 and TRBJ1-2; TRBD1 is a possible D gene (6 bases). Trimming cost V 3 bases and J 4 bases, with 21 bases left between them. CDR1 is SQVTM and CDR2 is ANQGSEA in the germline V gene. The CDR3 has 16 amino acids.

This clonotype showed up many times. This rearrangement joins TRBV10-3 to TRBJ2-5, with TRBD1 matching 9 bases. CDR3 length: 16 amino acids. From germline, CDR1 is ENHRY and CDR2 SYGVKD. Trimming removed 3 bases from V and 3 bases from J; junction bases left unmatched: 8. The CDR3: CAISDPGTGTKETQYF. DNA for the CDR3: TGTGCCATCAGTGACCCCGGGACAGGGACTAAAGAGACCCAGTACTTC.

The chain couples TRBV12-3 or TRBV12-4 to TRBJ1-1; a weak D match, TRBD1 (6 bases). Trimming cost V 10 bases and J 3 bases, with 12 bases left between them. The length of the CDR3 is 12 residues. The CDR3 nucleotides are TGTGCCACCGGACAGTTCGACACTGAAGCTTTCTTT. It specifies CATGQFDTEAFF.

This clonotype showed up many times. This chain connects TRBV24-1 to TRBJ2-7; D tentatively fits TRBD1 or TRBD2 (5 bases each). V was shortened by 4 bases and J by 3 bases, with 12 bases between the two germline ends. The V gene's germline CDR1 is KGHDR and CDR2 SFDVKD. The CDR3 sequence is 14 residues long. The CDR3 reads CATSERGSIYEQYF. The CDR3 nucleotides are TGTGCCACCAGTGAGAGGGGTAGTATCTACGAGCAGTACTTC.

The sample holds many counts of this clonotype. This chain links TRBV6-1 with TRBJ1-1, with 9 bases aligning to TRBD1. V dropped 1 base and J dropped 8; count of bases not matched to a gene: 2. The CDR3 spans 13 residues. Germline-derived CDR1 and CDR2 are MNHNS and SASEGT. CDR3 DNA: TGTGCCAGCAGTGAAGGGGGACAGGGAGAAGCTTTCTTT. Translation: CASSEGGQGEAFF.

This clonotype was found many times. The chain recombines TRBV12-3 or TRBV12-4 with TRBJ2-7; 8 bases are shared with TRBD1. J lost 4 bases, V lost 5 bases, and 7 bases had no gene match. The CDR3 runs to 14 residues. In nucleotides, the CDR3 is TGTGCCAGCAGTCTGGACAGGGTGCGATACGAGCAGTACTTC. Its translation: CASSLDRVRYEQYF.

This clonotype was seen just once. A single base separates this from a much larger clone, so it may be a read error. J is TRBJ1-2 and V is TRBV7-9, with 7 bases identical to TRBD1. V shed 7 bases, J shed 6 bases, and the junction held 5 bases outside the gene matches. Per the germline V gene, CDR1 is SEHNR and CDR2 is FQNEAQ (reference sequence). The length of the CDR3 is 12 residues. CDR3 sequence: CASTTGVHGYTF. Written as DNA, the CDR3 is TGTGCCAGCACCACAGGGGTCCATGGCTACACCTTC.